A selection of T cell receptor beta chains follows, all from one sample in a study of control samples from healthy donors and cancer patients. Assay: immunoSEQ multiplex PCR; the TCRdb copy retains only in-frame clones and omits some. The sample contains more than 30,000 clones, approximately 93% of which appear only once. Sequencing was carried out using blood. These receptors were collected from a man aged 55 to 69 in good health. Both conserved end residues are part of each CDR3. The order of the fields is CDR3 length, V gene, clone size, D gene, J gene, CDR3 protein, CDR3 DNA. A D gene is named only where the DNA matches it firmly. Part of the rows lack a size; the others show once, few, many or a class for expanded clones.

11,TRBV5-6,.,.,TRBJ2-7,CASSLAYEQYF,TGTGCCAGCAGCCTAGCCTACGAGCAGTACTTC
15,TRBV9,few,.,TRBJ1-3,CASSPGPASGNTIYF,TGTGCCAGCAGCCCCGGCCCGGCCTCTGGAAACACCATATATTTT
13,TRBV18,.,TRBD1,TRBJ1-2,CASYPGTGGGYTF,TGTGCCAGCTACCCCGGGACAGGGGGAGGCTACACCTTC
14,TRBV29-1,.,TRBD1,TRBJ2-2,CSGSKGAGTGELFF,TGCAGCGGATCTAAGGGGGCAGGCACCGGGGAGCTGTTTTTT
13,TRBV6-6,.,.,TRBJ2-5,CASTGGHQETQYF,TGTGCCAGCACGGGGGGCCACCAAGAGACCCAGTACTTC
16,TRBV18,.,TRBD2,TRBJ2-1,CASFTGLAGGDNEQFF,TGTGCCAGCTTCACGGGACTAGCGGGGGGAGACAATGAGCAGTTCTTC
16,TRBV27,once,TRBD1,TRBJ1-4,CASTLRGGLANEKLFF,TGTGCCAGCACCCTCAGAGGGGGCTTGGCTAATGAAAAACTGTTTTTT
14,TRBV27,.,.,TRBJ2-7,CASSTRAGGYEQYF,TGTGCCAGCAGTACCAGGGCAGGCGGCTACGAGCAGTACTTC
13,TRBV11-3,.,.,TRBJ2-3,CASSLRGTDTQYF,TGTGCCAGCAGCTTACGGGGCACAGATACGCAGTATTTT
14,TRBV6-2/TRBV6-3,.,.,TRBJ1-2,CASSYSLAGYGYTF,TGTGCCAGCAGTTACTCATTGGCAGGGTATGGCTACACCTTC
12,TRBV13,.,.,TRBJ1-1,CASSPRNTEAFF,TGTGCCAGCAGCCCTAGAAACACTGAAGCTTTCTTT
13,TRBV27,.,.,TRBJ1-2,CASSSGGAYGYTF,TGTGCCAGCAGTTCCGGGGGGGCCTATGGCTACACCTTC
15,TRBV7-2,once,TRBD1,TRBJ2-7,CASSFQTGGGYEQYF,TGTGCCAGCAGCTTTCAGACAGGGGGCGGATACGAGCAGTACTTC
12,TRBV5-6,.,TRBD1,TRBJ1-2,CASSFGQDGYTF,TGTGCCAGCAGCTTCGGACAGGATGGCTACACCTTC
15,TRBV11-1,.,.,TRBJ2-1,CASSLGLVGANEQFF,TGTGCCAGCAGCTTAGGGCTAGTAGGGGCCAATGAGCAGTTCTTC
12,TRBV10-3,.,.,TRBJ1-5,CAIWDSNQPQHF,TGTGCCATCTGGGACAGCAATCAGCCCCAGCATTTT
11,TRBV6-2/TRBV6-3,.,.,TRBJ2-5,CASSSQETQYF,TGTGCCAGCAGTTCTCAAGAGACCCAGTACTTC
18,TRBV19,once,TRBD1,TRBJ1-4,CASSEYSTGGEANEKLFF,TGTGCCAGTAGTGAATACAGCACAGGGGGCGAAGCTAATGAAAAACTGTTTTTT
14,TRBV9,.,.,TRBJ2-7,CASSVAEGPYEQYF,TGTGCCAGCAGCGTAGCCGAGGGACCCTACGAGCAGTACTTC
14,TRBV6-2/TRBV6-3,.,.,TRBJ1-1,CASSPRTGYTEAFF,TGTGCCAGCAGTCCCCGTACAGGGTACACTGAAGCTTTCTTT
15,TRBV6-5,.,.,TRBJ2-3,CASSWGKGGADTQYF,TGTGCCAGCAGTTGGGGAAAGGGAGGCGCAGATACGCAGTATTTT
15,TRBV7-6,.,TRBD2,TRBJ2-1,CASSLGTSGYNEQFF,TGTGCCAGCAGCTTAGGTACTAGCGGTTACAATGAGCAGTTCTTC
13,TRBV24-1,.,.,TRBJ2-1,CATSDLGTLGQFF,TGTGCCACCAGTGATTTGGGGACCCTCGGGCAGTTCTTC
14,TRBV6-5,.,TRBD1,TRBJ1-2,CASSMTQGSYGYTF,TGTGCCAGCAGCATGACACAGGGGAGCTATGGCTACACCTTC
15,TRBV6-2/TRBV6-3,.,.,TRBJ2-3,CASSYSRTSTDTQYF,TGTGCCAGCAGTTACTCGAGGACTAGCACAGATACGCAGTATTTT
14,TRBV5-6,few,.,TRBJ1-4,CASSLGGRFEKLFF,TGTGCCAGCAGCTTGGGGGGAAGGTTTGAAAAACTGTTTTTT
14,TRBV28,.,.,TRBJ1-5,CASRPADTGRPQHF,TGTGCCAGCAGGCCCGCGGATACAGGGCGGCCCCAGCATTTT
15,TRBV27,.,TRBD1,TRBJ1-6,CASSLNKGAGSPLHF,TGTGCCAGCAGTTTAAATAAGGGGGCAGGGTCACCCCTCCACTTT
14,TRBV7-8,.,.,TRBJ1-6,CASSLGLGNSPLHF,TGTGCCAGCAGCTTAGGCCTGGGCAATTCACCCCTCCACTTT
15,TRBV14,.,.,TRBJ1-1,CASSPYGAMNTEAFF,TGTGCCAGCAGCCCGTACGGGGCGATGAACACTGAAGCTTTCTTT
15,TRBV7-8,.,.,TRBJ2-2,CASSPQGANTGELFF,TGTGCCAGCAGCCCCCAGGGAGCGAACACCGGGGAGCTGTTTTTT
15,TRBV28,.,TRBD1,TRBJ2-1,CASSFGTARIDEQFF,TGTGCCAGCAGTTTCGGGACAGCCCGTATCGATGAGCAGTTCTTC
12,TRBV13,.,.,TRBJ2-3,CASSLFPDTQYF,TGTGCCAGCAGCTTATTTCCAGATACGCAGTATTTT
18,TRBV24-1,.,.,TRBJ2-1,CATSDLGVGGLSYNEQFF,TGTGCCACCAGTGATTTGGGGGTGGGGGGCCTCTCCTACAATGAGCAGTTCTTC
17,TRBV7-2,.,TRBD2,TRBJ2-3,CASGRRAGGSSTDTQYF,TGTGCCAGCGGGCGAAGAGCGGGGGGTTCTAGCACAGATACGCAGTATTTT
17,TRBV9,.,TRBD2,TRBJ2-5,CASSASWAAGGRETQYF,TGTGCCAGCAGCGCCTCATGGGCTGCGGGGGGGAGGGAGACCCAGTACTTC
12,TRBV2,.,.,TRBJ2-1,CASTTAYNEQFF,TGTGCCAGCACTACAGCCTACAATGAGCAGTTCTTC
15,TRBV7-2,.,.,TRBJ1-3,CASSNQQGTGNTIYF,TGTGCCAGTTCCAATCAACAGGGAACTGGAAACACCATATATTTT